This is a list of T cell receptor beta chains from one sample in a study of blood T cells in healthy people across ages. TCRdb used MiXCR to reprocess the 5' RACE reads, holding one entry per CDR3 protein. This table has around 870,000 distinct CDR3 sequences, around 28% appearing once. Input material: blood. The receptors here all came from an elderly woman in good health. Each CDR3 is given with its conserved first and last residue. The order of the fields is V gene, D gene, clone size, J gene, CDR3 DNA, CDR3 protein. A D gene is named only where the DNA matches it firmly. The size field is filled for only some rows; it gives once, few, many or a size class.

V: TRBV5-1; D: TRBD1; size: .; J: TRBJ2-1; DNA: TGCGCCAGCAGCAAAAGTTTCTCGGGACAGGGCTCGAATGAGCAGTTCTTC; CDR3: CASSKSFSGQGSNEQFF
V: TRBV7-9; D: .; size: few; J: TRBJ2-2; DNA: TGTGCCAGCAGCGCCCAGCGACTCGGACGGCGCAACACCGGGGAGCTGTTTTTT; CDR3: CASSAQRLGRRNTGELFF
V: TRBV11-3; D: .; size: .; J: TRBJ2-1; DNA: TGTGCCAGCAGCCCGCCGGGGAAACAAGAGGCCCAGTTCTTC; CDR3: CASSPPGKQEAQFF
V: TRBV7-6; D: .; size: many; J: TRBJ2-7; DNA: TGTGCCAGCAGCTTATCTCGAAATCGGGACACCGCCTACGAGCAGTACTTC; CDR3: CASSLSRNRDTAYEQYF
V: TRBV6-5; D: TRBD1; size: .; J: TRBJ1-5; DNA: TGTGCCGGCAGACCCGGACAGGGAGTATATCAGCCCCAGCATTTT; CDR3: CAGRPGQGVYQPQHF
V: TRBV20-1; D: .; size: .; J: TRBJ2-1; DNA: TGCAGTGCCTGGTTAGAAGGTGGCGGTGAGCAGTTCTTC; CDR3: CSAWLEGGGEQFF
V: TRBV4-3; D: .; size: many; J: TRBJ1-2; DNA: TGCGCCAGCAGCCAGGGACCGGGGGGCAACTATGGCTACACCTTC; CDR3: CASSQGPGGNYGYTF
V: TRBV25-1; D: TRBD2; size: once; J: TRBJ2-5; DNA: TGTGCCAGCAGTGAATTTAGCGGGTGGGGAGAGACCCAGTACTTC; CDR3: CASSEFSGWGETQYF
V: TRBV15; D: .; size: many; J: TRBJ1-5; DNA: TGTGCCACCAGCAGAGAGGACAGTTATACCAATCAGCCCCAGCATTTT; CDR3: CATSREDSYTNQPQHF
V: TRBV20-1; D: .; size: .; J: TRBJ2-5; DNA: TGCAGTGCTAGTTTGGAGACCCAGTACTTC; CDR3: CSASLETQYF
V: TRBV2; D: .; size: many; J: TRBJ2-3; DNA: TGTGCCAGCAGCTTAGCTGGGACTAGCACAGATACGCAGTATTTT; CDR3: CASSLAGTSTDTQYF
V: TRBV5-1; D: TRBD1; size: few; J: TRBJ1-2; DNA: TGCGCCAGCAGCGTACTAGAACAGGGGCGGTATGGCTACACCTTC; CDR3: CASSVLEQGRYGYTF
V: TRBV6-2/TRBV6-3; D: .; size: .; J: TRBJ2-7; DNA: TGTGCCAGCAGCTACCCCGGGACGGCGATCTACGAGCAGTACTTC; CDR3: CASSYPGTAIYEQYF
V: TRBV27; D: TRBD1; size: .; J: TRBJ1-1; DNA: TGTGCCAGCAGTGCGTATGCCGGGACAGGACACATATTGACCGAAGCTTTCTTT; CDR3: CASSAYAGTGHILTEAFF
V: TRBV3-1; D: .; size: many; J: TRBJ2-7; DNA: TGTGCCAGCAGCCTTCAGGGAAGGAGCTACGAGCAGTACTTC; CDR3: CASSLQGRSYEQYF
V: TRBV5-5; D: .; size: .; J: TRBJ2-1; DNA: TGTGCCAACAGCCGCGACACCTACAATGAGCAGTTCTTC; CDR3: CANSRDTYNEQFF
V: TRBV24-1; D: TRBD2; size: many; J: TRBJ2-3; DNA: TGTGCCACCAGTGATTGGACTAGCGGGAGGACAGATACGCAGTATTTT; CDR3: CATSDWTSGRTDTQYF
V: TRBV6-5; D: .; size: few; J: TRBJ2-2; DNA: TGTGCCAGCAGTTACGGTTACCTAGACACCGGGGAGCTGTTTTTT; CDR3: CASSYGYLDTGELFF
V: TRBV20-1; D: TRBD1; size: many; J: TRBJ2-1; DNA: TGCAGTGCTCACTTCCGGGACAGGGGATTACATGAGCAGTTCTTC; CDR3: CSAHFRDRGLHEQFF
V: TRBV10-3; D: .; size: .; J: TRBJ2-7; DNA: TGTGCCATCAGTGAGTCGACAGACGATGAGCAGTACTTC; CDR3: CAISESTDDEQYF
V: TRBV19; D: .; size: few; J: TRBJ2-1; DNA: TGTGCCAGTATATCCAGGGGGGGCCATGAGCAGTTCTTC; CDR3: CASISRGGHEQFF
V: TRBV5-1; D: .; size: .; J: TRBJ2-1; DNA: TGCGCCAGCAGCTGGTCTCCGTCCTACAATGAGCAGTTCTTC; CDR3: CASSWSPSYNEQFF